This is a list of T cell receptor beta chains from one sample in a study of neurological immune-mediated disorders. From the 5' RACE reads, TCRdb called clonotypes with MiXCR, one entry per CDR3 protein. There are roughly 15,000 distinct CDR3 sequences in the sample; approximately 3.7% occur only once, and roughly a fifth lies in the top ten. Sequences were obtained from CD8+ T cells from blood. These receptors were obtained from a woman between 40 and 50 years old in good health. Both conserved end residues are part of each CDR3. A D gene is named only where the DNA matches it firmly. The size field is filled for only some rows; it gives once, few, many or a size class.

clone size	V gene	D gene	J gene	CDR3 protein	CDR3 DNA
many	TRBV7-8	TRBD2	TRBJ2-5	CASLSGGETQYF	TGTGCCAGCCTCAGCGGGGGTGAGACCCAGTACTTC
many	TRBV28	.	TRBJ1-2	CASSLGPNEGVGYGYTF	TGTGCCAGCAGTTTAGGTCCCAACGAGGGGGTGGGCTATGGCTACACCTTC
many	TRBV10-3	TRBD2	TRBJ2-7	CAISDPGLAKYEQYF	TGTGCCATCAGCGACCCGGGACTAGCAAAATACGAGCAGTACTTC
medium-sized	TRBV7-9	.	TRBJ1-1	CASSFVSIGDTEAFF	TGTGCCAGCAGCTTTGTTTCCATTGGGGACACTGAAGCTTTCTTT
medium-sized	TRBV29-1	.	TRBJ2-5	CSVDGLGESGETQYF	TGCAGCGTTGATGGGTTGGGGGAGTCGGGGGAGACCCAGTACTTC
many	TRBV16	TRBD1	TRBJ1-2	CASSPDRGYGYTF	TGTGCCAGCAGCCCGGACAGGGGCTATGGCTACACCTTC
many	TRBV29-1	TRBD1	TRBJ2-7	CSVEIDRAYEQYF	TGCAGCGTTGAAATTGACAGGGCCTACGAGCAGTACTTC
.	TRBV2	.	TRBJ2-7	CTNRAGTTSGYEQYF	TGTACCAACAGGGCCGGGACCACGTCTGGATACGAGCAGTACTTC
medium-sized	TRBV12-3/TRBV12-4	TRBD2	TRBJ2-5	CASSRHSGRAQETQYF	TGTGCCAGCAGCCGACATAGCGGGAGGGCCCAAGAGACCCAGTACTTC
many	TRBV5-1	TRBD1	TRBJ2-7	CASSLAYSTGERPYEQYF	TGCGCCAGCAGCTTGGCCTATTCGACAGGGGAAAGGCCCTACGAGCAGTACTTC
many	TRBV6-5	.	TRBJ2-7	CASSYSQGNEQYF	TGTGCCAGCAGTTACTCACAGGGCAACGAGCAGTACTTC
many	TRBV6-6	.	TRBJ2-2	CASSYGQGSTGELFF	TGTGCCAGCAGTTATGGGCAGGGAAGCACCGGGGAGCTGTTTTTT
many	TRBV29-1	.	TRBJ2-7	CSVSLGEGTEQYF	TGCAGCGTCTCCCTCGGGGAAGGAACCGAGCAGTACTTC
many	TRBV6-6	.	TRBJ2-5	CASSFSGAEETQYF	TGTGCCAGCAGTTTCTCCGGGGCTGAAGAGACCCAGTACTTC
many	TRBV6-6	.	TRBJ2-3	CASSWATDTQYF	TGTGCCAGCAGCTGGGCTACAGATACGCAGTATTTT